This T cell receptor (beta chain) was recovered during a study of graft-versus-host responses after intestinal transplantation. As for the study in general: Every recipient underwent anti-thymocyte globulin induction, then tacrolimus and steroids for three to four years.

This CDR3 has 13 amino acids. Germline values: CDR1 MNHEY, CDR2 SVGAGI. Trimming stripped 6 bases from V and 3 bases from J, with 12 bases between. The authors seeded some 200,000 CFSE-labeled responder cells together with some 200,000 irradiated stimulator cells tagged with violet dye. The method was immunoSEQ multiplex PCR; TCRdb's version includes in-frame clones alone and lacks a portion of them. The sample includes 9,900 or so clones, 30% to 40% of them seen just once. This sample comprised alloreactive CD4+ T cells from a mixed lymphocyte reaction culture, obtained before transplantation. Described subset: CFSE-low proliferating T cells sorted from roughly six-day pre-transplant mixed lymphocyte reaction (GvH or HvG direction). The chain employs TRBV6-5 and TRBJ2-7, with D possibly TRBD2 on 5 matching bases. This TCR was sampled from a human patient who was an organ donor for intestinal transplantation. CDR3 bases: TGTGCCAGCAGGATCGGGATCCACTACGAGCAGTACTTC. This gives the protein CASRIGIHYEQYF.